One sample yielded the 32 T cell receptor beta chains listed below, sequenced in a study of OX40 agonist ivuxolimab in advanced cancers. The protocol was immunoSEQ multiplex PCR, while the TCRdb copy is restricted to in-frame clones and leaves out a portion. The sample contains about 64,000 clones, more than 80% of which appear only once. Sequenced here: CD4+ or CD8+ T cells sorted from blood, sampled in a trial of the OX40 agonist ivuxolimab. The source is an adult with an advanced solid tumor such as melanoma, head and neck, liver or kidney cancer.

The gene calls are TRBV11-3 and TRBJ2-1; TRBD2 aligns across 12 bases. CDR3 length: 17 amino acids. The V and J ends lost 0 bases and 7 bases, in that order; junction bases with no gene match: 7. Germline V gene data show CDR1 as SGHNT and CDR2 as YENEEA. The CDR3 sequence: CASSLDLRLAGENEQFF. The CDR3 DNA reads as TGTGCCAGCAGCTTAGATCTTAGACTAGCGGGAGAAAATGAGCAGTTCTTC.

The chain carries TRBV7-2 and TRBJ2-7, with D possibly being TRBD2 (7 bases). Trimming stripped 9 bases from V and 4 bases from J, with 13 bases between. The germline gives CDR1 SGHTA, CDR2 FQGNSA. The CDR3 length is 12 residues. The CDR3 protein is CASGRGWYEQYF. DNA of the CDR3: TGTGCCAGTGGGAGGGGGTGGTACGAGCAGTACTTC.

This chain uses TRBV6-6 with TRBJ2-2, with D perhaps TRBD1 (5 bases). Germline CDR1 is MNHNY and CDR2 is SVGAGI (reference sequence). V was cut by 6 bases and J by 0 bases, with 11 bases left in between. The CDR3 is made up of 15 amino acids. As DNA, the CDR3 is TGTGCCAGCAGCGGACAACCAGCGAACACCGGGGAGCTGTTTTTT. Its translation is CASSGQPANTGELFF.

The CDR3 here is CASSMVQNYGYTF. The CDR3, as DNA: TGTGCCAGTAGTATGGTACAGAACTATGGCTACACCTTC. The chain uses TRBV19 and TRBJ1-2; D unclear. Per germline, CDR1 LNHDA and CDR2 SQIVND (reference sequence). This CDR3 has 13 amino acids. The V and J ends lost 3 bases and 2 bases respectively, with 7 bases between them.

This chain links TRBV6-6 with TRBJ1-3; 7 bases fit TRBD1. The CDR3 consists of 16 residues. V lost 4 bases, J lost 0 bases, and 6 bases stayed unmatched. Per the germline V gene, CDR1 is MNHNY and CDR2 is SVGAGI (reference sequence). CDR3 bases: TGTGCCAGCAGTTTAGGGGGCATTTCCTCTGGAAACACCATATATTTT. Translated: CASSLGGISSGNTIYF.

V and J are TRBV6-5 and TRBJ1-1; D not certain. This CDR3 comprises 13 residues. Between the trimmed V and J ends, which lost 6 bases and 3 bases, there was a span of 11 bases. Germline V gene sequence: CDR1 MNHEY, CDR2 SVGAGI. The CDR3 coding sequence is TGTGCCAGCAGCCGAACCCTGCACACTGAAGCTTTCTTT. Translated, it gives CASSRTLHTEAFF.

The V and J genes are TRBV6-5 and TRBJ2-7; D not resolved. The CDR3 sequence is 15 residues long. V lost 0 bases, J lost 5 bases, and 14 bases lay in between. Germline-derived CDR1 and CDR2 are MNHEY and SVGAGI. The CDR3 sequence is CASSYSERAWHEQYF. The CDR3 DNA is TGTGCCAGCAGTTACTCGGAAAGGGCTTGGCACGAGCAGTACTTC.

The chain combines TRBV29-1 with TRBJ2-7; TRBD2 aligns across 13 bases. The germline V gene encodes CDR1 SQVTM and CDR2 ANQGSEA. The CDR3 covers 17 residues. J was trimmed by 2 bases and V by 1 base; bases with no gene match: 8. CDR3 protein: CSVEVGLAGVLPYEQYF. CDR3 coding DNA: TGCAGCGTTGAAGTTGGACTAGCGGGAGTCTTACCCTACGAGCAGTACTTC.

This clone was detected only a few times. The rearrangement uses TRBV29-1 and TRBJ2-2; D possibly matches TRBD1 or TRBD2 (5 bases each). The germline V gene encodes CDR1 SQVTM and CDR2 ANQGSEA. The V gene lost 7 bases and the J gene lost 1 base, with 13 bases spanning the gap. The CDR3 has 14 residues. CDR3 region: CSAEGPQNTGELFF. CDR3 DNA: TGCAGCGCCGAGGGGCCTCAGAACACCGGGGAGCTGTTTTTT.

This clone was recorded only once. The gene calls are TRBV30 and TRBJ1-3; TRBD1 aligns across 7 bases. Unmatched junction bases numbered 21, after V lost 7 bases and J lost 0 bases. The CDR3 length is 19 residues. CDR1 and CDR2 from the germline V gene are GTSNPN and SVGIG (reference sequence). The CDR3 region is CAYRTGGGDPLFSGNTIYF. CDR3 DNA: TGTGCCTACCGCACGGGAGGGGGCGACCCCCTTTTCTCTGGAAACACCATATATTTT.

V and J are TRBV5-5 and TRBJ1-3; D call uncertain. The CDR3 is made up of 14 amino acids. Trimming pared 4 bases from V and 1 base from J, leaving 9 bases between. Germline V gene lookup returns CDR1 SGHKS and CDR2 YYEKEE (reference sequence). CDR3 in DNA: TGTGCCAGCAGCCCATGGAAGTCTGGAAACACCATATATTTT. This codes for CASSPWKSGNTIYF.

In nucleotides, the CDR3 is TGTGCCAGTAGTTCTCTCGGGGGAGGGGGCACAGATACGCAGTATTTT. Translated: CASSSLGGGGTDTQYF. The gene calls are TRBV19 and TRBJ2-3; TRBD2 matches at 7 bases. This CDR3 contains 16 residues. Unmatched junction bases numbered 9, after V lost 5 bases and J lost 1 base. The V gene's germline CDR1 is LNHDA and CDR2 SQIVND (reference sequence).

V gene TRBV5-1 combines with J gene TRBJ1-2; no definite D call. The V end was cut by 0 bases, the J end by 5 bases, with 11 bases between. CDR1 is SGHRS, CDR2 YFSETQ, per germline. The CDR3 runs 14 residues. CDR3 residues: CASSLAAGEYGYTF. CDR3 DNA sequence: TGCGCCAGCAGCTTGGCAGCAGGAGAGTATGGCTACACCTTC.

Here the CDR3 DNA reads TGTGCCAGCAGACCCGGACAGGGGGCAAATAATGAGCAGTTCTTC. This gives the protein CASRPGQGANNEQFF. The gene calls are TRBV27 and TRBJ2-1; the match to TRBD1 covers 11 bases. The CDR3 length is 15 residues. Trimming cost V 6 bases and J 7 bases; bases outside gene matches: 8. Germline CDR1 MNHEY, CDR2 SMNVEV (reference sequence).

Here the CDR3 DNA reads TGTGCCAGCAGCGTAGGACAGGGGGCAGATTCCTACGAGCAGTACTTC. Translating it yields CASSVGQGADSYEQYF. This chain connects TRBV9 to TRBJ2-7, with 10 bases matching TRBD1. Trimming cost V 0 bases and J 1 base; bases outside gene matches: 4. Germline values: CDR1 SGDLS, CDR2 YYNGEE. This CDR3 contains 16 residues.

The chain combines TRBV7-2 with TRBJ1-3; D is perhaps TRBD1 (5 bases). The CDR3 has 16 amino acids. Germline CDR1 reads SGHTA; CDR2 reads FQGNSA. Trimming left V 0 bases short and J 0 bases short, with 9 bases between. The CDR3 is CASSLAGTVSGNTIYF. Written as DNA, the CDR3 is TGTGCCAGCAGCTTAGCCGGGACGGTCTCTGGAAACACCATATATTTT.

The V gene is TRBV18, the J gene TRBJ2-5; D is uncertain. Germline V gives CDR1 KGHSH, CDR2 LQKENI. V lost 1 base and J lost 2, with 11 bases in between. This CDR3 is 15 amino acids long. CDR3 DNA sequence: TGTGCCAGCTCACCACGTCACGAGACACAAGAGACCCAGTACTTC. Translation gives CASSPRHETQETQYF.

This clone was seen a few times. This chain uses TRBV27 with TRBJ1-2; tentative D call: TRBD1 (6 bases). The CDR3 has 14 amino acids. Germline V gene sequence: CDR1 MNHEY, CDR2 SMNVEV (reference sequence). Trimming pared 5 bases from V and 6 bases from J, leaving 16 bases between. CDR3 amino acids: CASSTGGGRNGYTF. The CDR3 region has the DNA TGTGCCAGCAGTACCGGCGGGGGGCGGAATGGCTACACCTTC.

This clone was observed a single time. The gene calls are TRBV7-9 and TRBJ2-5, with D perhaps TRBD1 (5 bases). Germline assignment: CDR1 SEHNR and CDR2 FQNEAQ (reference sequence). V lost 5 bases to trimming and J lost 1 base, with 11 bases between them. The CDR3 runs to 14 residues. This CDR3 reads CASSPGGAQETQYF. Written as DNA, the CDR3 is TGTGCCAGCAGCCCGGGTGGGGCCCAAGAGACCCAGTACTTC.

A few counts support this clone. The genes are TRBV11-2 and TRBJ1-5, with D perhaps TRBD1 (6 bases). V dropped 5 bases and J dropped 6 bases, with 14 bases sitting between them. Germline V gene data show CDR1 as SGHAT and CDR2 as FQNNGV. The CDR3 contains 14 residues. CDR3 residues: CASSTQGQGQPQHF. The CDR3 coding sequence is TGTGCCAGCAGCACACAGGGTCAGGGTCAGCCCCAGCATTTT.

The gene calls are TRBV7-9 and TRBJ1-4; D gene uncertain. The CDR3 runs 14 residues. Trimming shortened V by 0 bases and J by 0 bases, and 2 bases separated the two germline ends. Looked up from germline, CDR1 is SEHNR and CDR2 is FQNEAQ (reference sequence). CDR3 in amino acids: CASSLAATNEKLFF. CDR3 nucleotides: TGTGCCAGCAGCTTAGCGGCAACTAATGAAAAACTGTTTTTT.

The V call is TRBV27, the J call TRBJ1-3; unclear D gene. The CDR3 sequence is 15 residues long. Trimming took off 6 bases at V and 2 bases at J, with 14 bases between the two ends. The germline V gene encodes CDR1 MNHEY and CDR2 SMNVEV (reference sequence). The CDR3 sequence is CASRPGPSPGNTIYF. In DNA, the CDR3 is TGTGCCAGCAGACCCGGTCCTTCCCCTGGAAACACCATATATTTT.

J is TRBJ1-1 and V is TRBV13; tentative D call: TRBD1 (5 bases). Looked up from germline, CDR1 is PRHDT and CDR2 is FYEKMQ (reference sequence). The CDR3 contains 17 residues. The germline V and J ends were trimmed by 5 bases and 0 bases, with 19 bases remaining between them. The CDR3, as DNA: TGTGCCAGCAGCGCAGACCAGGGCCTCATACTGAACACTGAAGCTTTCTTT. It yields the protein CASSADQGLILNTEAFF.

V gene TRBV7-7 combines with J gene TRBJ2-5; 9 nucleotides agree with TRBD2. The CDR3 sequence is 15 residues long. V lost 3 bases, J lost 1 base, and 3 bases stayed unmatched. Germline V gene sequence: CDR1 SSHAT, CDR2 FNYEAQ (reference sequence). CDR3 DNA sequence: TGTGCCAGCAGCTTGGAGCGGGGGGCCCAAGAGACCCAGTACTTC. Its protein is CASSLERGAQETQYF.

The chain has TRBV6-5 and TRBJ1-1; D possibly corresponds to TRBD1 (6 bases). Germline-derived CDR1 and CDR2 are MNHEY and SVGAGI. V dropped 6 bases and J dropped 5 bases, with 13 bases sitting between them. This CDR3 region has 13 residues. The CDR3: CASRGQTVTEAFF. Here the CDR3 DNA reads TGTGCCAGCAGAGGACAGACCGTAACTGAAGCTTTCTTT.

This clone was found once. The chain is built from TRBV6-5 and TRBJ2-3; 11 bases agree with TRBD1. Unmatched junction bases numbered 3, after V lost 6 bases and J lost 4 bases. Looked up from germline, CDR1 is MNHEY and CDR2 is SVGAGI. The CDR3 totals 14 residues. CDR3 sequence: CASRPGQGADTQYF. The CDR3 nucleotides read TGTGCCAGCAGGCCGGGACAGGGGGCAGATACGCAGTATTTT.

The chain combines TRBV9 with TRBJ1-3, with D perhaps matching TRBD1 (6 bases). Trimming removed 3 bases from V and 3 bases from J, with 10 bases in between. This CDR3 comprises 14 residues. CDR1 and CDR2 from the germline V gene are SGDLS and YYNGEE. The CDR3 bases are TGTGCCAGCAGCGCAAGACAGGTTGGAAACACCATATATTTT. This sequence encodes CASSARQVGNTIYF.

This clone was observed once. This rearrangement joins TRBV7-2 to TRBJ2-5; weak D call: TRBD1 (6 bases). CDR1 is SGHTA, CDR2 FQGNSA, per germline. The CDR3 has 14 residues. V gave up 1 base and J gave up 3 bases, with 9 bases separating them. The CDR3 DNA is TGTGCCAGCAGCTTAGGTGGACAGAAAGAGACCCAGTACTTC. Translated: CASSLGGQKETQYF.

The rearrangement links TRBV4-1 to TRBJ2-5; 14 bases agree with TRBD2. The CDR3 is made up of 17 amino acids. After removal of 2 bases from V and 3 bases from J, the junction contained 5 bases not matched to a gene. In germline, CDR1 is MGHRA, CDR2 YSYEKL. The chain's CDR3 is CASSQLGLAGAKETQYF. The CDR3 DNA follows: TGCGCCAGCAGCCAACTGGGACTAGCGGGAGCCAAAGAGACCCAGTACTTC.

The chain employs TRBV5-4 and TRBJ2-2; no firm D call. V was trimmed by 1 base and J by 5 bases, leaving 12 bases between them. The CDR3 is 15 residues long. CDR1 SGHNT and CDR2 YYREEE come from the germline V gene (reference sequence). CDR3 sequence reads: CASSLRQDLTGELFF. CDR3 nucleotide sequence: TGTGCCAGCAGCTTGAGGCAGGACCTTACCGGGGAGCTGTTTTTT.

With respect to this clone: The junction shows a germline mismatch at one end, possibly a read error. At the DNA level, this CDR3 is encoded by other sequences in the same sample as well. The rearrangement links TRBV4-2 to TRBJ2-1, with 7 bases matching TRBD2. The CDR3 is made up of 13 amino acids. From germline, CDR1 is LGHNA and CDR2 YNFKEQ. The CDR3 DNA is TGTGCTAGCAGCCTTGCGACTAGCCGCGGACAGTTCTTC. Translating gives CASSLATSRGQFF.

In this sample, this clone turned up once. This chain connects TRBV5-1 to TRBJ2-1; 10 positions agree with TRBD2. Trimming cost V 6 bases and J 6 bases; bases outside gene matches: 12. The CDR3 runs 16 residues. Germline assignment: CDR1 SGHRS and CDR2 YFSETQ. CDR3 nucleotide sequence: TGCGCCAGCACCTTAACCTTTAGCGGGAGGTTCAATGAGCAGTTCTTC. It yields the protein CASTLTFSGRFNEQFF.